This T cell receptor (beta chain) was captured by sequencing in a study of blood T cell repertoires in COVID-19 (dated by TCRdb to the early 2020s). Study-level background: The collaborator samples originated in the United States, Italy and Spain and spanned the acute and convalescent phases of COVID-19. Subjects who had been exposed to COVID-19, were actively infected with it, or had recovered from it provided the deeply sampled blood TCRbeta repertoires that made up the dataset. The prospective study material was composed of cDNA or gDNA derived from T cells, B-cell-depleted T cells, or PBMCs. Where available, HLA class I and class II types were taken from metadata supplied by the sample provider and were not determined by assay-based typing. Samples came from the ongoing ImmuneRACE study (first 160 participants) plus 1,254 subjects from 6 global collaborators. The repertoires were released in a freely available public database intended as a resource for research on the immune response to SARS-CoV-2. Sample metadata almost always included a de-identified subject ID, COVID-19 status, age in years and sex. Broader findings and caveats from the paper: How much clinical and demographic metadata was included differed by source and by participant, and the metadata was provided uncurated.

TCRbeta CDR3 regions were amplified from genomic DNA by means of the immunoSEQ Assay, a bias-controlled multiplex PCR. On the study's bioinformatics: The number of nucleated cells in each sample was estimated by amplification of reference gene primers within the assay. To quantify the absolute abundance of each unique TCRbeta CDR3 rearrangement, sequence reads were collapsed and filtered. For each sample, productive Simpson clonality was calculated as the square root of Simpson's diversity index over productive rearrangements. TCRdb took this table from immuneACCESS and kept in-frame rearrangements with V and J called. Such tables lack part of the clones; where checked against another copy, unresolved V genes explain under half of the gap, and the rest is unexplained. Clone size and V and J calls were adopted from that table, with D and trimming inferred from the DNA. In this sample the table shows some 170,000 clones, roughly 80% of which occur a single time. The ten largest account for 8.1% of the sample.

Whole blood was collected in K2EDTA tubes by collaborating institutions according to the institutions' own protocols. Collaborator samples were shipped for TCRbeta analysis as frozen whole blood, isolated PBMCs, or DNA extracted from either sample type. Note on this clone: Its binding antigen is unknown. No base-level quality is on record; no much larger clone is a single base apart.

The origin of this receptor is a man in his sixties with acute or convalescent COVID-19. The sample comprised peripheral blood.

The CDR3 reads CSVDHDREKYGYTF. The DNA is as follows: TGCAGCGTAGACCACGACAGGGAAAAATATGGCTACACCTTC. This chain joins TRBV29-1 to TRBJ1-2, and 7 bases in between align with TRBD1. The CDR3, cysteine through phenylalanine, is 14 amino acids long. Just CDR3 DNA is preserved here, 42 bases in frame from base 1. CDR1 and CDR2 are drawn from the germline V gene: SQVTM, ANQGSEA. Unmatched junction bases come to 12, with V trimmed by 6 bases and J by 5 bases.